What follows are 8 T cell receptor beta chains derived from one specimen sequenced in a study of T-cell memory formation after mild COVID-19 (dated by TCRdb to about 2021). The library was made by 5' RACE. The instrument given in TCRdb is Illumina NovaSeq 6000. TCRdb passed the public sequencing reads through fastp at Q25 and MiXCR, retaining productive beta sequences. Each CDR3 protein appears once, grouped with its most common genes and DNA. The sample records about 560,000 distinct CDR3 sequences, less than 25% of which are singletons. The ten largest clones take up about 8.7% of the sample. The source material was PBMCs or a T cell subset sorted from them (not recorded which). These receptors were obtained from an adult woman who had mild COVID-19 (a few samples of this study predate the infection). The sample titles of this study are shuffled in the database, so cell type and time point are left out; the donor was told from shared clones.

This clonotype has only a few counts. V and J are TRBV12-3 or TRBV12-4 and TRBJ2-3, with D uncertain. The length of the CDR3 is 17 residues. Deletions cut 0 bases from V and 1 base from J, with 14 bases between. CDR3 sequence (DNA): TGTGCCAGCAGTTTAGCGCGTTCTTCGAGCGGCACAGATACGCAGTATTTT. Its protein is CASSLARSSSGTDTQYF.

In this sample, this clonotype turned up a few times. J is TRBJ2-1 and V is TRBV10-3; a possible D gene is TRBD1 (7 bases). The CDR3 is 15 residues long. V was clipped by 8 bases and J by 2 bases, with 16 bases between them. Germline CDR1 ENHRY, CDR2 SYGVKD. The CDR3 reads CAIGQGGFPYNEQFF. In DNA form, the CDR3 reads TGTGCCATCGGTCAGGGGGGCTTTCCCTACAATGAGCAGTTCTTC.

This clonotype showed up just a few times. This rearrangement joins TRBV7-9 to TRBJ2-1; D not resolved. V was shortened by 5 bases and J by 5 bases, with 13 bases between the two germline ends. The CDR3 runs 14 residues. Germline-derived CDR1 and CDR2 are SEHNR and FQNEAQ (reference sequence). The chain's CDR3 is CASSPTLSDNEQFF. In nucleotides, the CDR3 is TGTGCCAGCAGCCCCACTCTAAGTGACAATGAGCAGTTCTTC.

The chain employs TRBV6-1 and TRBJ1-6; 8 positions match TRBD1. The CDR3 loop spans 15 amino acids. In germline, CDR1 is MNHNS, CDR2 SASEGT. With 5 bases clipped from V and 7 bases from J, the junction kept 7 bases outside the gene matches. DNA of the CDR3: TGTGCCAGCAGTCAAAGGACAGGGAAAAATTCACCCCTCCACTTT. Its protein product is CASSQRTGKNSPLHF.

This clonotype was recorded a few times. Here the CDR3 reads CSGTSGPYEQYF. The CDR3, as DNA: TGCAGTGGGACTAGCGGACCCTACGAGCAGTACTTC. This chain joins TRBV20-1 and TRBJ2-7, with 10 bases fitting TRBD2. The CDR3 extends over 12 amino acids. Germline trimming cut 7 bases from V and 2 bases from J; bases unmatched to any gene: 2. Per the germline V gene, CDR1 is DFQATT and CDR2 is SNEGSKA (reference sequence).

In its sample, this clonotype was seen a few times. V and J are TRBV6-5 and TRBJ1-2; no reliable D call. Trimming removed 2 bases at V and 4 bases at J, with 11 bases between. CDR1 MNHEY and CDR2 SVGAGI come from the germline V gene. CDR3 length: 14 amino acids. CDR3 sequence: CASSYGKFSYGYTF. Here the CDR3 DNA reads TGTGCCAGCAGTTACGGCAAGTTTTCCTATGGCTACACCTTC.

V gene TRBV9 combines with J gene TRBJ1-4, with D unclear. V was clipped by 0 bases and J by 4 bases, with 10 bases between them. The CDR3 spans 15 residues. Germline CDR1 is SGDLS and CDR2 is YYNGEE. CDR3 sequence reads: CASSVGGGFNEKLFF. The CDR3, as DNA: TGTGCCAGCAGCGTAGGAGGAGGGTTTAATGAAAAACTGTTTTTT.

This chain links TRBV27 with TRBJ1-6; TRBD1 matches 10 bases. The CDR3 has 16 amino acids. Germline CDR1 MNHEY, CDR2 SMNVEV (reference sequence). V shed 5 bases and J 9 bases; nucleotides not matched to a gene: 10. The CDR3 region is CASSRQGAGVGSPLHF. CDR3 in DNA: TGTGCCAGCAGTCGACAGGGGGCGGGCGTAGGTTCACCCCTCCACTTT.